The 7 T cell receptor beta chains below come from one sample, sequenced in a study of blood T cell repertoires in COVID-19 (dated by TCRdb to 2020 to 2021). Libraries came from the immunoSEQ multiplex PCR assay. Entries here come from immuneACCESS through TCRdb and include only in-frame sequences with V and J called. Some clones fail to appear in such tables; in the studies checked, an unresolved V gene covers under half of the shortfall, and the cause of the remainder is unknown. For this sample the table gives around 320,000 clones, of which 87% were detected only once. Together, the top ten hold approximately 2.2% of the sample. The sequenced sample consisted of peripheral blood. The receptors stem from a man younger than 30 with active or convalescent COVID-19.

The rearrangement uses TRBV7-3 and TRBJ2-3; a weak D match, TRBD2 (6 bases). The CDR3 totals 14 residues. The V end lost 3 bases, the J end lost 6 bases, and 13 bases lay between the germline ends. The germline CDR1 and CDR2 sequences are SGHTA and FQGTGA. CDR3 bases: TGTGCCAGCAGCTTGGGGGGATTCGGGGATACGCAGTATTTT. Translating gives CASSLGGFGDTQYF.

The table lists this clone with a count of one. The CDR3: CASSWPGETQYF. Here the CDR3 DNA reads TGTGCCAGTAGTTGGCCAGGAGAGACCCAGTACTTC. V and J are TRBV19 and TRBJ2-5; no clear D gene. V was pared by 5 bases and J by 4 bases, with 8 bases between. This CDR3 has 12 residues. Germline assignment: CDR1 LNHDA and CDR2 SQIVND (reference sequence). The entire variable domain, with the rest obtained from reference TRBV19 and TRBJ2-5, is as follows: DGGITQSPKYLFRKEGQNVTLSCEQNLNHDAMYWYRQDPGQGLRLIYYSQIVNDFQKGDIAEGYSVSREKKESFPLTVTSAQKNPTAFYLCASSWPGETQYFGPGTRLLVL.

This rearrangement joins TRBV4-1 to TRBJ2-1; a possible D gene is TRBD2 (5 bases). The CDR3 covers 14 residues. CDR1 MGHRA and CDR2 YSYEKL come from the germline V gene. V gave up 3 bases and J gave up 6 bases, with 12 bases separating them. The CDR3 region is CASSHERSTNEQFF. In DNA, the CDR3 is TGCGCCAGCAGCCATGAGCGGTCGACCAATGAGCAGTTCTTC.

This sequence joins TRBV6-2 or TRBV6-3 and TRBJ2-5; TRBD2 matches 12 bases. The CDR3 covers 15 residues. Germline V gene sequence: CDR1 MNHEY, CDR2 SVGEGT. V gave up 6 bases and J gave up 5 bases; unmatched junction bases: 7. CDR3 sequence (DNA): TGTGCCAGCAGCCAACTAGCGGGGGGATGGGAGACCCAGTACTTC. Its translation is CASSQLAGGWETQYF.

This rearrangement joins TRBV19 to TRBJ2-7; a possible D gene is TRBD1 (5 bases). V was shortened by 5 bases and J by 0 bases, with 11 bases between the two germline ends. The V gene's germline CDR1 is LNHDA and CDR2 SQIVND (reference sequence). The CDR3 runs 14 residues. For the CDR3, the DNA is TGTGCCAGTAGTGCGACAGTACCCTCCTACGAGCAGTACTTC. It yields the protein CASSATVPSYEQYF.

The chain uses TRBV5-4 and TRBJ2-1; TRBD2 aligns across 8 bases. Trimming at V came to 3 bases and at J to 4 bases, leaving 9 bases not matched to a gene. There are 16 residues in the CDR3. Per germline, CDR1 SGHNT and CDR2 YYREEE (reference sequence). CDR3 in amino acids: CASSSETSDVYNEQFF. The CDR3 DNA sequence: TGTGCCAGCAGCTCGGAGACTAGCGACGTTTACAATGAGCAGTTCTTC.

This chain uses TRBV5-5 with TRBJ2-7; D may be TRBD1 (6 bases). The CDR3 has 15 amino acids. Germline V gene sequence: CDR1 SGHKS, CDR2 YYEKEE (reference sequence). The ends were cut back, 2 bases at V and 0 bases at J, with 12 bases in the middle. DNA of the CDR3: TGTGCCAGCAGCTTTTCGGTGACAGGCTCCTACGAGCAGTACTTC. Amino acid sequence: CASSFSVTGSYEQYF. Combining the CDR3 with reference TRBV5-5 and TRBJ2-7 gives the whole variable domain DAGVTQSPTHLIKTRGQQVTLRCSPISGHKSVSWYQQVLGQGPQFIFQYYEKEERGRGNFPDRFSARQFPNYSSELNVNALLLGDSALYLCASSFSVTGSYEQYFGPGTRLTVT.